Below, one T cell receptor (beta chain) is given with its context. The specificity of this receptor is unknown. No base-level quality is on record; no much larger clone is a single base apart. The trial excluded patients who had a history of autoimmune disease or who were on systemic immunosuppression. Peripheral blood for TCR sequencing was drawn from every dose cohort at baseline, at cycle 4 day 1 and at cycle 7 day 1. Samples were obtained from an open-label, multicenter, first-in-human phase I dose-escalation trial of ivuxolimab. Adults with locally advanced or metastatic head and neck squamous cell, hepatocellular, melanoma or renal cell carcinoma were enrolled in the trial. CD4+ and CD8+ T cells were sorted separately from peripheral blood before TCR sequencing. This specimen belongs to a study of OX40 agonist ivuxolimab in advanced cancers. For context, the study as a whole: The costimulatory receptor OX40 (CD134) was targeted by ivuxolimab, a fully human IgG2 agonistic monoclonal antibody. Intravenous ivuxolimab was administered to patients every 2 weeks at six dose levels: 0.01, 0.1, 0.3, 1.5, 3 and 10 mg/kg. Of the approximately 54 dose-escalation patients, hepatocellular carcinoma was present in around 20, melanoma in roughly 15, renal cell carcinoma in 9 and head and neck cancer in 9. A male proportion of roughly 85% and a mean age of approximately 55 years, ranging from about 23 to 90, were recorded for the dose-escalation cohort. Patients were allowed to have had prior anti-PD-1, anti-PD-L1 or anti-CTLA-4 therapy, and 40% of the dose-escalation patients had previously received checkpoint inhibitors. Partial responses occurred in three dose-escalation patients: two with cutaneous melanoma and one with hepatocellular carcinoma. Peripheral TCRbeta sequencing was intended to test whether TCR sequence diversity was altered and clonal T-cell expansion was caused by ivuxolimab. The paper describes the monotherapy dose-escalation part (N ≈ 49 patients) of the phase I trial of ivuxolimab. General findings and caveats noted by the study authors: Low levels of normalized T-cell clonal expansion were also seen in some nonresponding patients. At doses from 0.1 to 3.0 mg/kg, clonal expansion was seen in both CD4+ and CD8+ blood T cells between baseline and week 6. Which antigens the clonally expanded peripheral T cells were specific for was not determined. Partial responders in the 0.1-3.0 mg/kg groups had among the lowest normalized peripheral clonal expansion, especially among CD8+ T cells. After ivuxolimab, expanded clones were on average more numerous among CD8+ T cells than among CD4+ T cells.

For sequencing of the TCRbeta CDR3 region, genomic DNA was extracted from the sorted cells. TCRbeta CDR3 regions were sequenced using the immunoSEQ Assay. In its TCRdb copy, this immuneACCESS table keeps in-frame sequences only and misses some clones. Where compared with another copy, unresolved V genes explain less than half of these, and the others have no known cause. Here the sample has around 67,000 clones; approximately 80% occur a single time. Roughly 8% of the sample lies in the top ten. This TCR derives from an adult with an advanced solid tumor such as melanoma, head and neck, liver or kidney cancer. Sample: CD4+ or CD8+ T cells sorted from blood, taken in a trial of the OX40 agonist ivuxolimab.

The DNA reads as follows: TGTGCCAGCAGCTTGTTAGGCAGGCCAGAAGGCTACACCTTC. The resulting protein is CASSLLGRPEGYTF. The chain couples TRBV5-6 to TRBJ1-2; the D gene assignment is ambiguous. The CDR3 runs 14 residues from the cysteine to the phenylalanine. This entry keeps only the CDR3 DNA: 42 bases, framed from base 1. From a lookup of the germline V gene, CDR1 and CDR2 are SGHDT and YYEEEE. V is cut by 1 base and J by 8 bases, and the space between the germline ends is 15 bases.